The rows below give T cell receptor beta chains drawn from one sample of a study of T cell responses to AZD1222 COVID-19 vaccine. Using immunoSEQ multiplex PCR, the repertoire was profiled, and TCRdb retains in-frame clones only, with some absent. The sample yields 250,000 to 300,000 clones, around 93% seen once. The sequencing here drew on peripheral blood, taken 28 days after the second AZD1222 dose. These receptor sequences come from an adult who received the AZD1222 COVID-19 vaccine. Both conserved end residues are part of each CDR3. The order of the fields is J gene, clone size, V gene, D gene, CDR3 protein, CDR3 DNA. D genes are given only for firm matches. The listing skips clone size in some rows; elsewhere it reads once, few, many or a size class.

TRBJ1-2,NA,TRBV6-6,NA,CASSSAGYGYTF,TGTGCCAGCAGTTCGGCAGGCTATGGCTACACCTTC
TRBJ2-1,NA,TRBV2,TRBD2,CASSTTGTSRNEQFF,TGTGCCAGCAGCACAACCGGGACTAGCCGCAATGAGCAGTTCTTC
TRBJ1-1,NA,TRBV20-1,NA,CSVGDTTAAFF,TGCAGTGTGGGGGACACGACCGCGGCTTTCTTT
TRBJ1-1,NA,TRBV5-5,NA,CASSFENMNTEAFF,TGTGCCAGCAGCTTCGAGAACATGAACACTGAAGCTTTCTTT
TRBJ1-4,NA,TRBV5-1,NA,CASGLRGIATNEKLFF,TGCGCCAGCGGCCTGAGGGGGATTGCAACTAATGAAAAACTGTTTTTT
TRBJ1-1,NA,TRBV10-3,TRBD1,CATTTGDTEAFF,TGTGCCACCACAACAGGGGACACTGAAGCTTTCTTT
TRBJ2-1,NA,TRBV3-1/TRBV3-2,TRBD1,CASSHFDRGYNEQFF,TGTGCCAGCAGCCATTTCGACAGGGGGTACAATGAGCAGTTCTTC
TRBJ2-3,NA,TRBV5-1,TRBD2,CASSMTKREGDTQYF,TGCGCCAGCAGCATGACTAAGCGGGAAGGAGATACGCAGTATTTT
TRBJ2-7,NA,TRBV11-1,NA,CASSFYGEQYF,TGTGCCAGCAGCTTTTATGGCGAGCAGTACTTC
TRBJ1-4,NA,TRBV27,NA,CASSSTGRNEKLFF,TGTGCCAGCAGTTCGACAGGACGGAATGAAAAACTGTTTTTT
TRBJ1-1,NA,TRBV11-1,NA,CASSWGAGQVNTEAFF,TGTGCCAGCAGCTGGGGGGCCGGGCAGGTGAACACTGAAGCTTTCTTT
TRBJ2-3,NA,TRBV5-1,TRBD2,CASSPILAGVANTDTQYF,TGCGCCAGCAGCCCGATCCTAGCGGGAGTCGCAAACACAGATACGCAGTATTTT
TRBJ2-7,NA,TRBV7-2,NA,CASSLSGTSSYEQYF,TGTGCCAGCAGCTTGTCCGGGACTTCCTCCTACGAGCAGTACTTC
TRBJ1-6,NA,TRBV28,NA,CASSLGGRGNSPLHF,TGTGCCAGCAGTCTGGGGGGCAGGGGAAATTCACCCCTCCACTTT
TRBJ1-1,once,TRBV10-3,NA,CATRLSEGTEAFF,TGTGCCACTCGACTCTCTGAGGGCACTGAAGCTTTCTTT
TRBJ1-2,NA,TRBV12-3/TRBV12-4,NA,CASTQGYGYTF,TGTGCCAGCACTCAAGGGTATGGCTACACCTTC
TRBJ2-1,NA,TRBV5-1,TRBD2,CASTSLAGYNEQFF,TGCGCCAGCACCTCCCTAGCGGGATACAATGAGCAGTTCTTC
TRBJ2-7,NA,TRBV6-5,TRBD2,CASSYSRTSSYEQYF,TGTGCCAGCAGTTACTCACGGACTAGTTCCTACGAGCAGTACTTC
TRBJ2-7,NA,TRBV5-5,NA,CASSLTGYEQYF,TGTGCCAGCAGCCTGACCGGGTACGAGCAGTACTTC
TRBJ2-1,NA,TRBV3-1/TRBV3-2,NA,CASSQVAGALYNEQFF,TGTGCCAGCAGCCAAGTCGCGGGGGCACTATACAATGAGCAGTTCTTC
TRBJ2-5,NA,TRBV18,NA,CASSPRTGPQETQYF,TGTGCCAGCTCACCTAGGACGGGACCCCAAGAGACCCAGTACTTC
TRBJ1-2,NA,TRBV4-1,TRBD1,CASGSRGRGGYTF,TGCGCCAGCGGTTCCAGGGGGCGCGGTGGCTACACCTTC
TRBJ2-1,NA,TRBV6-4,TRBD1,CASSGLPGQGANEQFF,TGTGCCAGCAGTGGTCTACCGGGACAGGGGGCCAATGAGCAGTTCTTC
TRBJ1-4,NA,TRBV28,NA,CASSDPRRGATNEKLFF,TGTGCCAGCAGTGACCCACGACGCGGTGCAACTAATGAAAAACTGTTTTTT
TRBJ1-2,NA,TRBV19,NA,CASSISWDARAYGYTF,TGTGCCAGTAGTATCAGCTGGGACGCCAGGGCCTATGGCTACACCTTC
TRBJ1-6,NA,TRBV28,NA,CASSLSIYLGALHF,TGTGCCAGCAGTTTATCCATCTACTTGGGAGCCCTCCACTTT
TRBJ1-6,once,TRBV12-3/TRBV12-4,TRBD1,CASSGDRGSPLHF,TGTGCCAGCAGCGGGGACAGGGGCTCACCCCTCCACTTT
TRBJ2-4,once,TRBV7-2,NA,CASSLQGLELGIQYF,TGTGCCAGCAGCTTACAGGGGTTGGAGCTTGGCATTCAGTACTTC
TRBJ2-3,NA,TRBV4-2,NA,CASSQGPGEEDTQYF,TGTGCCAGCAGCCAAGGCCCGGGGGAGGAAGATACGCAGTATTTT
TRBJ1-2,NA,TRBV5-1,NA,CASSLEPPFTDGYTF,TGCGCCAGCAGCTTGGAGCCCCCCTTCACGGATGGCTACACCTTC
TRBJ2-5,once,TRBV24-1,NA,CATSASGQPWEETQYF,TGTGCCACCAGTGCCAGCGGACAACCCTGGGAAGAGACCCAGTACTTC
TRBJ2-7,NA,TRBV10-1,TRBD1,CASSESGTEDEQYF,TGCGCCAGCAGTGAGTCGGGGACAGAGGACGAGCAGTACTTC
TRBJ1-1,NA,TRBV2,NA,CASSEWRTEAFF,TGTGCCAGCAGTGAATGGAGGACTGAAGCTTTCTTT
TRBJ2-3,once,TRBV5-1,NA,CASSLGRVADTQYF,TGCGCCAGCAGCTTGGGTAGGGTGGCGGATACGCAGTATTTT
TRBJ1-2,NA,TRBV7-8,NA,CASTLLSTSGPF,TGTGCCAGCACCCTCCTATCGACGTCGGGCCCCTTC
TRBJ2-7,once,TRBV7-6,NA,CASSSGLPVHGYEQYF,TGTGCCAGCAGCTCTGGACTACCCGTACATGGATACGAGCAGTACTTC
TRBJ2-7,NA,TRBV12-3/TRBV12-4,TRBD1,CASARTGSYEQYF,TGTGCCAGCGCGAGGACAGGGTCCTACGAGCAGTACTTC
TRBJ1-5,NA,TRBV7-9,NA,CASSLQGSNQPQHF,TGTGCCAGCAGCCTGCAGGGAAGCAATCAGCCCCAGCATTTT
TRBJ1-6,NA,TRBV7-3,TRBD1,CASSPGQVGSPLHF,TGTGCCAGCAGCCCGGGACAGGTTGGTTCACCCCTCCACTTT
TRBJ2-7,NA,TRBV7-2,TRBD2,CASSTPMASGLREQYF,TGTGCCAGCAGCACCCCTATGGCTAGCGGTTTGAGGGAGCAGTACTTC
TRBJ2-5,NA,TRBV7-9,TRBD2,CASSVELAVQETQYF,TGTGCCAGCAGCGTAGAACTAGCGGTCCAAGAGACCCAGTACTTC
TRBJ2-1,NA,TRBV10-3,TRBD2,CASKRGGVDEQFF,TGTGCCTCCAAGCGGGGGGGCGTCGATGAGCAGTTCTTC
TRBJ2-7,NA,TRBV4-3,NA,CASSQADKGPAYF,TGCGCCAGCAGCCAAGCAGACAAGGGGCCTGCGTACTTC